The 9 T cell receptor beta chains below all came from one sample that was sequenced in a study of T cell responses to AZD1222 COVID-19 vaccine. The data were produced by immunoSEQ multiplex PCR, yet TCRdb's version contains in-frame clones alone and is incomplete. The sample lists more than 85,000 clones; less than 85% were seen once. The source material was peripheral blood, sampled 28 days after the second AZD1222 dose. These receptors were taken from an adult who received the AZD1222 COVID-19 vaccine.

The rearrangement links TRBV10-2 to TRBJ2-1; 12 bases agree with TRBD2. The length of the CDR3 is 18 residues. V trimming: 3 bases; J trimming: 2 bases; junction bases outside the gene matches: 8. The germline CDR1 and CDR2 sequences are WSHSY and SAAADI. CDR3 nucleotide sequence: TGCGCCAGCAGTGAACTAGCGGGGGGCATAACCACCTACAATGAGCAGTTCTTC. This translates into CASSELAGGITTYNEQFF.

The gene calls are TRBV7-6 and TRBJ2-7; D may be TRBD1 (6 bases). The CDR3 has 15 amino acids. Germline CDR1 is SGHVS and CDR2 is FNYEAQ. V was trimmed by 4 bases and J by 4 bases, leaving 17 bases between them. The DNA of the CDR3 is TGTGCCAGCAGCTCCTCCCCTCTCAGGGGTTACGAGCAGTACTTC. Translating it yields CASSSSPLRGYEQYF. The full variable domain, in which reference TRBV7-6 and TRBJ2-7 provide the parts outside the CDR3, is GAGVSQSPRYKVTKRGQDVALRCDPISGHVSLYWYRQALGQGPEFLTYFNYEAQQDKSGLPNDRFSAERPEGSISTLTIQRTEQRDSAMYRCASSSSPLRGYEQYFGPGTRLTVT.

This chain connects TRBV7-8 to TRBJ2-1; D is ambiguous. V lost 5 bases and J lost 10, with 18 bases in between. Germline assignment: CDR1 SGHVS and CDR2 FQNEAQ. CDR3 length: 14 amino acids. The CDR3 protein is CASSQGVPLNEQFF. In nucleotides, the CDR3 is TGTGCCAGCAGCCAAGGAGTCCCCTTGAACGAGCAGTTCTTC. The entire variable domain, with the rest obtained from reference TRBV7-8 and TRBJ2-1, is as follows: GAGVSQSPRYKVAKRGQDVALRCDPISGHVSLFWYQQALGQGPEFLTYFQNEAQLDKSGLPSDRFFAERPEGSVSTLKIQRTQQEDSAVYLCASSQGVPLNEQFFGPGTRLTVL.

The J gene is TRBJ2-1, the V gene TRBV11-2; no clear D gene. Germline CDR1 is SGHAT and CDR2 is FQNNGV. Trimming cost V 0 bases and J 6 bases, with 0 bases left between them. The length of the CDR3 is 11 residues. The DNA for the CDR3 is TGTGCCAGCAGCTTAGACAATGAGCAGTTCTTC. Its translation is CASSLDNEQFF.

CDR3 coding DNA: TGTGCCAGCAGTTACTCGGGGGTAAATCAGCCCCAGCATTTT. Its protein product is CASSYSGVNQPQHF. The rearrangement links TRBV6-6 to TRBJ1-5; maybe TRBD1 (5 bases). Germline CDR1 reads MNHNY; CDR2 reads SVGAGI (reference sequence). The CDR3 has 14 residues. With 0 bases removed from V and 4 bases from J, the gap between germline ends came to 7 bases.

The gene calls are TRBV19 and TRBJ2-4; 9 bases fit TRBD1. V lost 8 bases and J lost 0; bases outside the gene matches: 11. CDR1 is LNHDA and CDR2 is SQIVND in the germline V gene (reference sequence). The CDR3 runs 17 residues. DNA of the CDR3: TGTGCCAGTCTTAGGACAGGGGATGGGTTAGCCAAAAACATTCAGTACTTC. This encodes CASLRTGDGLAKNIQYF.

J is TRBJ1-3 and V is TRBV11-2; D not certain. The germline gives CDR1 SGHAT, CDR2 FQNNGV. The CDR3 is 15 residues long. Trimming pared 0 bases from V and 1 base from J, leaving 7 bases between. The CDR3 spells CASSLEVGSGNTIYF. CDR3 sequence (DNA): TGTGCCAGCAGCTTAGAAGTGGGATCTGGAAACACCATATATTTT.

Here the CDR3 DNA reads TGTGCCAGCAGCTTAGCACAGATCCAAGAGACCCAGTACTTC. This gives the protein CASSLAQIQETQYF. The V call is TRBV7-2, the J call TRBJ2-5; D gene unclear. Trimming removed 0 bases from V and 1 base from J, with 6 bases in between. In germline, CDR1 is SGHTA, CDR2 FQGNSA. The CDR3 consists of 14 residues.

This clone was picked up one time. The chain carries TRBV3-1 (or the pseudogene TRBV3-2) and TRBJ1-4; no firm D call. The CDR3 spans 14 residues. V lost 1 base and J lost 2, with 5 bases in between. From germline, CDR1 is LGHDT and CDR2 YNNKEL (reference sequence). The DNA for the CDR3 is TGTGCCAGCAGCCAAGCTGGGACTAATGAAAAACTGTTTTTT. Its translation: CASSQAGTNEKLFF.